The rows below give T cell receptor beta chains drawn from one sample of a study of T cells in Graves' hyperthyroidism and ophthalmopathy. TCRdb itself ran the multiplex PCR reads through MiXCR, one entry per CDR3 protein. This sample yields about 680,000 distinct CDR3 sequences, of which 30% to 40% are seen a single time; around a third belongs to the top ten. The sample consisted of blood. These receptors all come from a woman in her 40s with Graves' hyperthyroidism. Both conserved end residues are part of each CDR3. D genes are given only for firm matches. The size entry is marked missing in some rows and otherwise reads once, few, many or a size class.

clone size	J gene	V gene	D gene	CDR3 protein	CDR3 DNA
.	TRBJ2-6	TRBV11-2	.	CANSLGPGRSNPGANVLTF	TGTGCCAACAGCCTTGGACCGGGACGGAGTAATCCTGGGGCCAACGTCCTGACTTTC
once	TRBJ1-2	TRBV2	.	CASSEMGGYGYTF	TGTGCCAGCAGTGAAATGGGAGGCTATGGCTACACCTTC
.	TRBJ2-3	TRBV20-1	TRBD2	CSASDAAGVEDTQYF	TGCAGTGCTAGTGATGCGGCGGGAGTAGAAGATACGCAGTATTTT
.	TRBJ1-1	TRBV6-5	.	CASSYSRASTEAFF	TGTGCCAGCAGTTACTCGAGGGCCAGCACTGAAGCTTTCTTT
few	TRBJ1-5	TRBV19	.	CASSKGDTSYSNQPQHF	TGTGCCAGTAGCAAGGGCGATACTAGCTATAGCAATCAGCCCCAGCATTTT
few	TRBJ2-2	TRBV14	.	CASSHRRGGRTGELFF	TGTGCCAGCAGCCACCGGCGGGGAGGACGAACCGGGGAGCTGTTTTTT
few	TRBJ1-4	TRBV20-1	TRBD1	CSATLEGASIRLFF	TGCAGTGCGACTTTGGAGGGGGCCAGTATTAGACTGTTTTTT
many	TRBJ2-7	TRBV29-1	.	CSVVTQGDSYEQYF	TGCAGCGTTGTTACTCAGGGAGACTCCTACGAGCAGTACTTC
.	TRBJ2-5	TRBV12-3/TRBV12-4	.	CASSRYWQTQYF	TGTGCCAGCAGCCGCTATTGGCAGACCCAGTACTTC
.	TRBJ2-7	TRBV12-3/TRBV12-4	TRBD1	CASRGQVDYEQYF	TGTGCCAGCAGGGGACAGGTTGACTACGAGCAGTACTTC
few	TRBJ1-3	TRBV11-2	.	CASSLNSVDTIYF	TGTGCCAGCAGCTTGAATTCGGTGGACACCATATATTTT
many	TRBJ2-7	TRBV7-6	.	CASKPYDTAYEQYF	TGTGCCAGCAAGCCATATGACACGGCCTACGAGCAGTACTTC
few	TRBJ1-2	TRBV6-5	.	CASTDPTGIYGYTF	TGTGCCAGCACGGATCCTACAGGGATCTATGGCTACACCTTC
few	TRBJ1-3	TRBV6-6	.	CASSYVSRGNSGNTIYF	TGTGCCAGCAGTTATGTCTCCAGGGGAAACTCTGGAAACACCATATATTTT
.	TRBJ2-1	TRBV20-1	TRBD2	CSAPNQREFNEQFF	TGCAGTGCTCCTAACCAGCGGGAGTTCAATGAGCAGTTCTTC
.	TRBJ1-1	TRBV5-1	TRBD1	CASFDRGDTEAFF	TGCGCCAGCTTCGACAGGGGAGACACTGAAGCTTTCTTT
.	TRBJ2-2	TRBV6-5	.	CASSYIQDSPGSCFF	.
.	TRBJ2-7	TRBV6-2/TRBV6-3	.	CASTFGRGYEQYF	TGTGCCAGCACTTTTGGGCGGGGCTACGAGCAGTACTTC
many	TRBJ1-2	TRBV6-5	.	CASFGTTYGYTF	TGTGCCAGCTTTGGGACCACTTATGGCTACACCTTC
few	TRBJ1-6	TRBV20-1	.	CSARDLRGGGGHSPLHF	TGCAGTGCTAGAGATTTGAGGGGAGGGGGAGGACATTCACCCCTCCACTTT
many	TRBJ1-2	TRBV11-2	TRBD1	CASSFGGQGGYTF	TGTGCCAGCAGCTTCGGAGGACAGGGCGGCTACACCTTC
.	TRBJ2-3	TRBV6-2/TRBV6-3	TRBD2	CASSYQTSVGDTQYF	TGTGCCAGCAGTTACCAGACTAGCGTAGGAGATACGCAGTATTTT
.	TRBJ1-5	TRBV9	.	CASSYLHRLNSNQPQHF	TGTGCCAGCAGTTACTTACACCGTTTGAACTCGAATCAGCCCCAGCATTTT
few	TRBJ2-2	TRBV9	.	CASSVVAKNTGELFF	TGTGCCAGCAGCGTAGTAGCGAAGAACACCGGGGAGCTGTTTTTT
many	TRBJ1-5	TRBV29-1	.	CSVGEAPGWDQPHHF	TGCAGCGTTGGAGAGGCCCCAGGGTGGGATCAGCCCCACCATTTT
.	TRBJ1-3	TRBV7-2	.	CASSSFLYRVGGTIYF	TGTGCCAGCAGTTCATTCCTCTACAGGGTCGGAGGCACCATATATTTT
.	TRBJ1-4	TRBV6-6	TRBD1	CASISGQGDNEKLFF	TGTGCCAGCATCTCGGGACAGGGGGATAATGAAAAACTGTTTTTT
many	TRBJ1-2	TRBV7-6	.	CASSLYRGSGYTF	TGTGCCAGCAGCTTATATAGGGGAAGTGGCTACACCTTC
many	TRBJ2-6	TRBV12-3/TRBV12-4	.	CASSLAYGVLTF	TGTGCCAGCAGTTTAGCCTACGGCGTCCTGACTTTC
.	TRBJ2-7	TRBV12-3/TRBV12-4	.	CSTALPGGMYEQYF	TGTTCCACCGCCCTCCCAGGGGGGATGTACGAGCAGTACTTC
.	TRBJ2-7	TRBV7-6	.	CASSAKQGRYEQYF	TGTGCCAGCAGCGCGAAACAGGGGAGGTACGAGCAGTACTTC
once	TRBJ2-7	TRBV10-3	.	CANRDNKGQYF	TGTGCCAACAGGGATAACAAGGGTCAGTACTTC
.	TRBJ2-7	TRBV28	.	CASSSRGTPSYEQYF	TGTGCCAGCAGTTCCCGCGGGACACCTTCCTACGAGCAGTACTTC
many	TRBJ1-5	TRBV10-3	.	CATQMGDYQPQHF	TGTGCCACACAAATGGGAGATTATCAGCCCCAGCATTTT
.	TRBJ2-5	TRBV29-1	TRBD1	CSVRQGTETQYF	TGCAGCGTCCGACAGGGGACGGAGACCCAGTACTTC
few	TRBJ2-3	TRBV15	.	CATSRGPGTGDTQYF	TGTGCCACCAGCAGAGGTCCGGGAACAGGGGATACGCAGTATTTT
.	TRBJ2-3	TRBV20-1	.	CSASQGWRDTQYF	TGCAGTGCTAGTCAGGGTTGGAGAGATACGCAGTATTTT
.	TRBJ1-5	TRBV19	.	CASRAWDVDSNQPQHF	TGTGCCAGTAGAGCTTGGGACGTAGATAGCAATCAGCCCCAGCATTTT
many	TRBJ2-7	TRBV7-2	TRBD2	CASSFIGTSGSF	TGTGCCAGCAGCTTCATAGGGACTAGCGGGAGTTTC
few	TRBJ1-2	TRBV7-9	TRBD1	CASSSGGEANYGYTF	TGTGCCAGCAGCTCAGGGGGGGAAGCTAACTATGGCTACACCTTC
.	TRBJ2-7	TRBV5-1	.	CASSLDPTSYEQYF	TGCGCCAGCAGCTTGGACCCGACGTCCTACGAGCAGTACTTC
many	TRBJ2-5	TRBV13	.	CASSRRGIGETQYF	TGTGCCAGCTCAAGGAGGGGCATTGGTGAGACCCAGTACTTC
few	TRBJ1-5	TRBV6-1	.	CASSEARGGTGGWPQHF	TGTGCCAGCAGTGAAGCGCGGGGAGGGACCGGCGGATGGCCCCAGCATTTT
.	TRBJ2-7	TRBV12-3/TRBV12-4	TRBD1	CASSPLGQDSYEQYF	TGTGCCAGCAGTCCACTGGGACAGGACTCCTACGAGCAGTACTTC
.	TRBJ2-5	TRBV15	TRBD2	CATSREGTSGLETQYF	TGTGCCACCAGCAGAGAGGGGACTAGCGGTCTGGAGACCCAGTACTTC
few	TRBJ1-1	TRBV13	TRBD1	CASRKTGSTPEAFF	TGTGCCAGCAGAAAGACAGGGTCTACTCCTGAAGCTTTCTTT
few	TRBJ1-1	TRBV6-5	.	CASSYSGGDVTEAFF	TGTGCCAGCAGTTACTCGGGAGGGGATGTCACTGAAGCTTTCTTT
few	TRBJ1-5	TRBV18	.	CASSPSYEGQPQHF	TGTGCCAGCTCACCGTCTTATGAGGGTCAGCCCCAGCATTTT
many	TRBJ2-2	TRBV15	.	CATSRDRSANTGELFF	TGTGCCACCAGCAGAGATCGTAGCGCGAACACCGGGGAGCTGTTTTTT
once	TRBJ1-5	TRBV7-2	TRBD1	CASRASGQGEPQHF	TGTGCCAGCAGGGCCTCGGGACAGGGAGAACCCCAGCATTTT
.	TRBJ2-2	TRBV7-9	TRBD1	CASSSRRTGLYSDRSGELFF	TGTGCCAGCAGCTCCCGTCGGACAGGGCTCTACTCGGATAGGAGCGGGGAGCTGTTTTTT
many	TRBJ1-2	TRBV12-3/TRBV12-4	.	CASSLAVSHYGYTF	TGTGCCAGCAGTTTAGCGGTTAGCCACTATGGCTACACCTTC
.	TRBJ1-2	TRBV5-4	TRBD1	CASSSGQGGRGYTF	TGTGCCAGCAGCTCCGGACAGGGAGGAAGGGGCTACACCTTC
.	TRBJ2-5	TRBV12-3/TRBV12-4	.	CASSLIGAPETQYF	TGTGCCAGCAGTTTAATTGGCGCCCCAGAGACCCAGTACTTC
many	TRBJ1-1	TRBV19	.	CASSIDLRVTEAFF	TGTGCCAGTAGTATAGATCTAAGAGTGACTGAAGCTTTCTTT
.	TRBJ2-7	TRBV5-5	TRBD2	CASSRTPGTSRYEQYF	TGTGCCAGCAGTCGGACCCCAGGGACTAGCCGCTACGAGCAGTACTTC
many	TRBJ2-2	TRBV19	TRBD1	CASNPQGTTITGELFF	TGTGCCAGTAATCCACAGGGGACAACGATCACCGGGGAGCTGTTTTTT
few	TRBJ1-4	TRBV20-1	.	CSAPWGGSNEKLFF	TGCAGTGCCCCATGGGGGGGGAGTAATGAAAAACTGTTTTTT
once	TRBJ2-7	TRBV15	TRBD2	CATSLDDRTSYYEQYF	TGTGCCACCAGCTTAGACGACCGGACTAGTTACTACGAGCAGTACTTC
once	TRBJ2-3	TRBV2	.	CASSENRYTDTQYF	TGTGCCAGCAGTGAAAACAGATACACAGATACGCAGTATTTT